These 27 T cell receptor beta chains were sequenced from one sample in a study of spatial heterogeneity in lung cancer. Broader study findings: One measure, the expanded intratumoral alpha and beta TCR count, tracked tumor mutation counts.

What these receptors recognize is not known. Each CDR3 protein is one row after TCRdb ran MiXCR on the 5' RACE reads. The sample comprises over 4,000 distinct CDR3 sequences, 29% of which are singletons, and approximately 26% rests with the top ten. Time point here: sample taken at primary tumor resection. Sequencing was performed on lung tumor tissue, taken at surgery. Receptors were obtained from a female donor with early-stage non-small cell lung cancer.

This clonotype was recorded at least ten times. The gene calls are TRBV6-2 or TRBV6-3 and TRBJ1-5, with 10 bases lining up with TRBD1. V was pared by 5 bases and J by 0 bases, with 13 bases of the junction left unmatched. CDR1 and CDR2 from the germline V gene are MNHEY and SVGEGT. The CDR3 is 19 amino acids. CDR3 protein: CASSITRDRGLFSNQPQHF. CDR3 in DNA: TGTGCCAGCAGTATTACCCGGGACAGGGGCCTCTTTAGCAATCAGCCCCAGCATTTT.

Within the sample, this clonotype is medium-sized. Its ends do not fully match the called genes, so a read error is possible. This sequence joins TRBV28 and TRBJ2-7; possibly TRBD2 for D (5 bases). The CDR3 has 13 amino acids. CDR1 is MDHEN, CDR2 SYDVKM, per germline. The CDR3 loop reads CASSVRGSSEQYF. The CDR3 DNA reads as TGTGCCAGCAGTGTCCGGGGATCCTCCGAGCAGTACTTC.

Many counts were recorded for this clonotype. This sequence joins TRBV20-1 and TRBJ2-1; 11 positions match TRBD2. The CDR3 has 15 amino acids. Per germline, CDR1 DFQATT and CDR2 SNEGSKA (reference sequence). Trimming took 6 bases from V and 7 from J; bases not matched to a gene: 11. CDR3 sequence: CSAAPLAGGRNEQFF. The CDR3 DNA reads as TGCAGTGCAGCCCCGTTAGCGGGGGGGCGAAATGAGCAGTTCTTC.

This clonotype occurred many times. The rearrangement joins TRBV20-1 to TRBJ1-4, with D tentatively TRBD1 (6 bases). This CDR3 spans 14 amino acids. CDR1 and CDR2 from the germline V gene are DFQATT and SNEGSKA (reference sequence). The V end was cut by 6 bases, the J end by 4 bases, with 15 bases between. This CDR3 reads CSAQLTGFNEKLFF. CDR3 nucleotide sequence: TGCAGTGCGCAACTAACAGGGTTTAATGAAAAACTGTTTTTT.

This clonotype was observed many times. The chain couples TRBV5-4 to TRBJ2-4, with D possibly being TRBD1 (5 bases). CDR3 length: 15 amino acids. V was cut by 2 bases and J by 0 bases, with 9 bases left in between. CDR1 SGHNT and CDR2 YYREEE come from the germline V gene (reference sequence). The CDR3 DNA reads TGTGCCAGCAGCTTTGGACATTTAGCCAAAAACATTCAGTACTTC. Its protein product is CASSFGHLAKNIQYF.

By share, this clonotype counts as medium-sized (0.01 to 0.1%). The J gene is TRBJ2-7, the V gene TRBV6-5; TRBD2 matches at 7 bases. This CDR3 contains 15 residues. CDR1 and CDR2 from the germline V gene are MNHEY and SVGAGI. Trimming cost V 10 bases and J 4 bases; bases outside gene matches: 16. The CDR3 loop reads CAIPKSGEGQYEQYF. The CDR3 region has the DNA TGTGCCATCCCAAAGTCGGGGGAGGGCCAATACGAGCAGTACTTC.

The V call is TRBV29-1, the J call TRBJ1-2; 10 nucleotides match TRBD1. This CDR3 is 15 amino acids long. The ends lost 7 bases at V and 6 bases at J; junction bases unmatched: 14. Germline V gene sequence: CDR1 SQVTM, CDR2 ANQGSEA. CDR3: CSAIPGQGSSDGYTF. The CDR3 nucleotides read TGCAGCGCCATCCCGGGACAGGGGTCGTCTGATGGCTACACCTTC. Combining the CDR3 with reference TRBV29-1 and TRBJ1-2 gives the whole variable domain SAVISQKPSRDICQRGTSLTIQCQVDSQVTMMFWYRQQPGQSLTLIATANQGSEATYESGFVIDKFPISRPNLTFSTLTVSNMSPEDSSIYLCSAIPGQGSSDGYTFGSGTRLTVV.

The chain links TRBV18 to TRBJ2-7; tentative D call: TRBD1 (5 bases). CDR1 is KGHSH, CDR2 LQKENI, per germline. V lost 2 bases and J 6 bases, leaving 14 bases between the germline ends. This CDR3 has 14 residues. As DNA, the CDR3 is TGTGCCAGCTCACCAGCTCGTAGGGGCGGCGAGCAGTACTTC. It yields the protein CASSPARRGGEQYF.

This clonotype was counted a few times. This chain connects TRBV25-1 to TRBJ2-5; D possibly corresponds to TRBD2 (7 bases). V was clipped by 3 bases and J by 5 bases, with 19 bases between them. The germline V gene encodes CDR1 MGHDK and CDR2 SYGVNS. CDR3 length: 16 amino acids. The CDR3 loop is CASSESGAGAGETQYF. In DNA, the CDR3 is TGTGCCAGCAGTGAGTCTGGGGCGGGGGCAGGGGAGACCCAGTACTTC.

The V call is TRBV7-2, the J call TRBJ1-2, with 9 bases fitting TRBD1. CDR3 length: 15 amino acids. J gave up 4 bases and V 0 bases, and 3 bases lay outside the gene matches. Germline assignment: CDR1 SGHTA and CDR2 FQGNSA. CDR3 bases: TGTGCCAGCAGCTTAGCGACAGGGGGTGGCTATGGCTACACCTTC. Its translation: CASSLATGGGYGYTF.

This clonotype was counted at least ten times. One junction end disagrees with the germline gene, perhaps due to a read error. The gene calls are TRBV2 and TRBJ2-2; TRBD2 is a possible D gene (6 bases). Germline CDR1 SNHLY, CDR2 FYNNEI. The CDR3 is made up of 13 amino acids. CDR3 sequence (DNA): TGTGCCAGCAGGGGGGGAAGAACCGGGGAGCCGTTTTTT. Translating it yields CASRGGRTGEPFF.

This clonotype was observed at least ten times. The chain is built from TRBV29-1 and TRBJ1-2; tentative D call: TRBD1 (5 bases). The germline gives CDR1 SQVTM, CDR2 ANQGSEA. V gave up 3 bases and J gave up 4 bases, with 9 bases separating them. The CDR3 contains 12 residues. This chain's CDR3 is CSVDTGLYGYTF. CDR3 coding DNA: TGCAGCGTTGATACGGGGCTCTATGGCTACACCTTC.

This clonotype counts as medium-sized (0.01 to 0.1%). This chain connects TRBV15 to TRBJ2-1, with a weak D call TRBD2 (6 bases). This CDR3 has 14 residues. Germline values: CDR1 LNHNV, CDR2 YYDKDF (reference sequence). The V end lost 0 bases, the J end lost 5 bases, and 8 bases lay between the germline ends. For the CDR3, the DNA is TGTGCCACCAGCAGAGATGGGGGGAACAATGAGCAGTTCTTC. Encoded protein: CATSRDGGNNEQFF.

This clonotype has a count of ten or more. The V gene is TRBV7-2, the J gene TRBJ2-7; no definite D call. The CDR3 totals 14 residues. Germline CDR1 reads SGHTA; CDR2 reads FQGNSA. The ends were cut back, 5 bases at V and 0 bases at J, with 11 bases in the middle. The CDR3 sequence: CASSPPAPSYEQYF. DNA for the CDR3: TGTGCCAGCAGCCCCCCAGCGCCCTCCTACGAGCAGTACTTC.

This clonotype has just a few counts. The rearrangement joins TRBV5-1 to TRBJ2-1, with TRBD1 as a possible D gene (6 bases). This CDR3 has 14 amino acids. CDR1 is SGHRS, CDR2 YFSETQ, per germline. Deletions cut 9 bases from V and 8 bases from J, with 21 bases between. This CDR3 is CATQPGQGIDEQFF. CDR3 in DNA: TGCGCCACTCAGCCGGGGCAGGGGATCGATGAGCAGTTCTTC.

This chain joins TRBV5-1 and TRBJ1-5; D is unresolved. Germline CDR1 and CDR2: SGHRS and YFSETQ. V was clipped by 1 base and J by 7 bases, with 9 bases between them. This CDR3 has 13 amino acids. The CDR3 sequence: CASSLSGAQPQHF. In nucleotides, the CDR3 is TGCGCCAGCAGCTTGTCGGGTGCCCAGCCCCAGCATTTT.

The gene calls are TRBV10-3 and TRBJ1-1, with D unclear. The germline CDR1 and CDR2 sequences are ENHRY and SYGVKD. V lost 2 bases and J lost 3, with 4 bases in between. CDR3 size: 12 residues. The CDR3 is CAISEQDTEAFF. CDR3 bases: TGTGCCATCAGTGAGCAGGACACTGAAGCTTTCTTT.

Only a few counts were recorded for this clonotype. The chain joins TRBV12-5 to TRBJ2-3; 7 bases are shared with TRBD1. CDR3 length equals 16 residues. Germline V gives CDR1 LGHNT, CDR2 FRNRAP. V lost 6 bases, J lost 0 bases, and 9 bases stayed unmatched. CDR3 nucleotide sequence: TGTGCTAGTGGACGCCGGACAGGAACTAGCACAGATACGCAGTATTTT. Amino acid sequence: CASGRRTGTSTDTQYF. The complete variable domain, with remaining parts taken from reference TRBV12-5 and TRBJ2-3, reads DARVTQTPRHKVTEMGQEVTMRCQPILGHNTVFWYRQTMMQGLELLAYFRNRAPLDDSGMPKDRFSAEMPDATLATLKIQPSEPRDSAVYFCASGRRTGTSTDTQYFGPGTRLTVL.

The rearrangement uses TRBV6-2 or TRBV6-3 and TRBJ2-2; D is possibly TRBD2 (5 bases). V was pared by 2 bases and J by 2 bases, with 6 bases between. Looked up from germline, CDR1 is MNHEY and CDR2 is SVGEGT. The CDR3 sequence is 14 residues long. The CDR3 reads CASSYRTNTGELFF. The CDR3 DNA sequence: TGTGCCAGCAGTTACAGGACTAACACCGGGGAGCTGTTTTTT.

In this sample, this clonotype turned up many times. V and J are TRBV6-1 and TRBJ2-1; possibly TRBD2 for D (5 bases). The V end lost 7 bases, the J end lost 0 bases, and 13 bases lay between the germline ends. From germline, CDR1 is MNHNS and CDR2 SASEGT. The length of the CDR3 is 15 residues. The CDR3 reads CASTLFAGSYNEQFF. CDR3 coding DNA: TGTGCCAGCACCCTGTTCGCGGGCTCCTACAATGAGCAGTTCTTC.

CDR3 protein: CASSAGTSDYNEQFF. The CDR3 DNA is TGTGCCAGCAGCGCCGGGACTAGCGACTACAATGAGCAGTTCTTC. The chain couples TRBV7-8 to TRBJ2-1; 10 bases are shared with TRBD2. Trimming at V came to 5 bases and at J to 3 bases, leaving 4 bases not matched to a gene. The germline gives CDR1 SGHVS, CDR2 FQNEAQ. CDR3 size: 15 residues.

This clonotype was found many times. The rearrangement uses TRBV18 and TRBJ1-1, with no clear D. Germline V gene lookup returns CDR1 KGHSH and CDR2 LQKENI. There are 14 residues in the CDR3. V was cut by 6 bases and J by 2 bases, with 13 bases left in between. The CDR3 sequence: CASSPIPANTEAFF. In DNA form, the CDR3 reads TGTGCCAGCTCGCCTATACCGGCTAACACTGAAGCTTTCTTT.

The rearrangement links TRBV20-1 to TRBJ2-3, with D hard to call. CDR1 and CDR2 from the germline V gene are DFQATT and SNEGSKA (reference sequence). The CDR3 is 13 amino acids. V was clipped by 8 bases and J by 6 bases, with 18 bases between them. CDR3 DNA: TGCAGTTCCCGGACCCACCTTGGTGATACGCAGTATTTT. Protein product: CSSRTHLGDTQYF.

The chain has TRBV7-2 and TRBJ1-5; D gene unclear. CDR3 size: 13 residues. The germline V gene encodes CDR1 SGHTA and CDR2 FQGNSA. V was shortened by 3 bases and J by 8 bases, with 11 bases between the two germline ends. CDR3 coding DNA: TGTGCCAGCAGCTTCGACGGAGCAGAGCCCCAGCATTTT. Translated: CASSFDGAEPQHF.

In its sample, this clonotype is medium-sized. The V and J genes are TRBV11-2 and TRBJ1-4; tentative D call: TRBD1 (5 bases). This CDR3 has 16 residues. Trimming shortened V by 1 base and J by 8 bases, and 17 bases separated the two germline ends. The germline CDR1 and CDR2 sequences are SGHAT and FQNNGV. This chain's CDR3 is CASSLGGWGEDEKLFF. The CDR3 DNA is TGTGCCAGCAGCTTAGGTGGATGGGGGGAGGACGAAAAACTGTTTTTT.

The chain has TRBV6-2 or TRBV6-3 and TRBJ2-5; possibly TRBD2 for D (5 bases). The germline CDR1 and CDR2 sequences are MNHEY and SVGEGT. The CDR3 totals 13 residues. Trimming removed 7 bases at V and 10 bases at J, with 19 bases between. CDR3 DNA sequence: TGTGCCAGCACCATCCGCCCCCTGGCGGGCCAGTACTTC. Encoded protein: CASTIRPLAGQYF.

This sequence joins TRBV7-2 and TRBJ2-4; no firm D call. CDR1 and CDR2 (germline): SGHTA, FQGNSA. V lost 2 bases and J lost 9, with 11 bases in between. This CDR3 has 13 amino acids. CDR3 nucleotides: TGTGCCAGCAGCTTAAGCCAGGCGGCCATTCAGTACTTC. Protein product: CASSLSQAAIQYF.